Listed here is a single T cell receptor beta chain. Its antigen is not known. These data are taken from a study of T cell responses to AZD1222 COVID-19 vaccine. Sequencing used immunoSEQ multiplex PCR; TCRdb keeps in-frame clones, though not all of them. The profile shows tens of thousands of clones, roughly 89% of them singletons. Study-wide findings and caveats: Spike-specific TCR breadth and depth were elevated following two AZD1222 doses.

This clonotype was sampled from an adult in good health. This material consisted of peripheral blood, taken on day 0 of AZD1222 vaccination.

CDR3 residues: CASSSEALAHEQFF. Written as DNA, the CDR3 is TGTGCCAGCAGCTCCGAGGCGCTTGCCCATGAGCAGTTCTTC. V and J are TRBV11-2 and TRBJ2-1; no definite D call. The germline gives CDR1 SGHAT, CDR2 FQNNGV. The CDR3 totals 14 residues. V lost 4 bases and J lost 8, with 15 bases in between. Combining the CDR3 with reference TRBV11-2 and TRBJ2-1 gives the whole variable domain EAGVAQSPRYKIIEKRQSVAFWCNPISGHATLYWYQQILGQGPKLLIQFQNNGVVDDSQLPKDRFSAERLKGVDSTLKIQPAKLEDSAVYLCASSSEALAHEQFFGPGTRLTVL.